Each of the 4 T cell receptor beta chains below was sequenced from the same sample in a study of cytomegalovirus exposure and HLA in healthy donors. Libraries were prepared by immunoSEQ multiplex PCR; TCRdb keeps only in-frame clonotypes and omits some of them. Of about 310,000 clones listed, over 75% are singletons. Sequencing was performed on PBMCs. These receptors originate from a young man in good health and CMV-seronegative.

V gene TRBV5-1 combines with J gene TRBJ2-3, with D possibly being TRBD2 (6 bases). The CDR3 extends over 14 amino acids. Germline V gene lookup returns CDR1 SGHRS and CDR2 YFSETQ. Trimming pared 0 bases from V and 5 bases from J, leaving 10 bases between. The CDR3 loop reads CASSLAVGGDTQYF. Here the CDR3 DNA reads TGCGCCAGCAGCTTGGCCGTGGGGGGAGATACGCAGTATTTT.

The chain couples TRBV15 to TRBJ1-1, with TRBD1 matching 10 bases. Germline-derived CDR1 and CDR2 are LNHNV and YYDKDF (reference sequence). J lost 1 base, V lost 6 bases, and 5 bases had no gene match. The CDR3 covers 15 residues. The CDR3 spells CATRRDRGQNTEAFF. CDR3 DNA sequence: TGTGCCACCAGGAGGGACAGGGGACAGAACACTGAAGCTTTCTTT.

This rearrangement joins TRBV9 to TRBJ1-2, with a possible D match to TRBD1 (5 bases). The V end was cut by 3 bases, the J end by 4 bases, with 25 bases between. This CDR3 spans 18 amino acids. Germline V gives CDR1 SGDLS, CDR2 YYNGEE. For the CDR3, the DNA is TGTGCCAGCAGCGGGAGGGCCCAGGGAGGATCCACCACCTATGGCTACACCTTC. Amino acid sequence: CASSGRAQGGSTTYGYTF.

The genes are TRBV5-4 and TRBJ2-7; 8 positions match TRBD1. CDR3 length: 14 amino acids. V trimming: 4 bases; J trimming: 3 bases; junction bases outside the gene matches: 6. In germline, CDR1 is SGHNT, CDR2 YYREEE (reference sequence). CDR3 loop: CASSVAGQGYEQYF. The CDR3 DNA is TGTGCCAGCAGCGTTGCTGGACAGGGCTACGAGCAGTACTTC.